This T cell receptor (beta chain) is drawn from a study of CD8 T cells in Susac syndrome. In its sample, this clonotype was seen once. Random hexamers were used to reverse transcribe roughly 0.45 to 1 ug of RNA. An immunoSEQ multiplex PCR amplified TCR beta CDR3 over 54 Vbeta and 13 Jbeta. Each CDR3 protein is one row after TCRdb ran MiXCR on the immunoSEQ multiplex PCR reads. The table records about 90,000 distinct CDR3 sequences, about 93% of them present only once. The CDR3 runs to 15 residues. Trimming stripped 4 bases from V and 2 bases from J, with 13 bases between. In germline, CDR1 is SGHTA, CDR2 FQGNSA. Sequencing of TCR beta was performed on blood CD8+ T cells and on blood CD4+ T cells.

The gene calls are TRBV7-2 and TRBJ2-3; tentatively, D is TRBD1 (6 bases). Material for sequencing was CD8+ T cells from PBMCs. This clonotype was sampled from a human donor in good health. The CDR3 DNA is TGTGCCAGCAGCTCATTCGGACAGCTCACAGATACGCAGTATTTT. It codes for CASSSFGQLTDTQYF.